The 13 T cell receptor beta chains in this list originate from one sample, sequenced in a study of identical twins. TCRdb re-called the 5' RACE reads with MiXCR, one entry per CDR3 protein. The sample lists 240,000 or so distinct CDR3 sequences, 8% to 11% seen once, with about 9% in the top ten. The specimen sequenced was memory T cells sorted from blood. The source is a man in his fifties or sixties in good health.

This clonotype was recorded many times. The DNA for the CDR3 is TGTGCCAGCAGCGTCACTCATACGCAGTATTTT. It specifies CASSVTHTQYF. The rearrangement joins TRBV12-3 or TRBV12-4 to TRBJ2-3; D not certain. The CDR3 covers 11 residues. V lost 6 bases and J 7 bases, leaving 8 bases between the germline ends.

This clonotype showed up just a few times. The chain carries TRBV27 and TRBJ1-2, with D perhaps matching TRBD1 (6 bases). Germline V CDR1 and CDR2: MNHEY, SMNVEV (reference sequence). The CDR3 spans 13 residues. V was cut by 4 bases and J by 5 bases, with 11 bases left in between. CDR3 region: CASSSGAGYGYTF. CDR3 sequence (DNA): TGTGCCAGCAGTTCAGGGGCCGGGTATGGCTACACCTTC.

This clonotype was counted a few times. CDR3 amino acids: CASSFQAGPGEQYF. The CDR3 nucleotides read TGTGCCAGCAGTTTCCAAGCGGGCCCGGGGGAGCAGTACTTC. This sequence joins TRBV12-3 or TRBV12-4 and TRBJ2-7, with D possibly matching TRBD2 (6 bases). The CDR3 runs to 14 residues. The V end was cut by 3 bases, the J end by 7 bases, with 16 bases between.

The V gene is TRBV5-1, the J gene TRBJ2-3; 9 bases line up with TRBD2. Germline V lookup: CDR1 SGHRS, CDR2 YFSETQ. The CDR3 runs to 13 residues. The CDR3 DNA reads TGCGCTACAGCGGGGGGCTTAACAGATACGCAGTATTTT. Encoded protein: CATAGGLTDTQYF.

V is TRBV7-8 and J is TRBJ2-3; 13 bases align to TRBD2. From germline, CDR1 is SGHVS and CDR2 FQNEAQ. The V gene end was trimmed by 5 bases and the J gene end by 3 bases; junction bases not matched to a gene: 5. The CDR3 contains 16 residues. The CDR3 coding sequence is TGTGCCAGCAGCACTAGCGGGGGGGCTACAACAGATACGCAGTATTTT. Translating gives CASSTSGGATTDTQYF.

This clonotype was detected a few times. J is TRBJ1-5 and V is TRBV10-2, with D unresolved. Trimming cost V 2 bases and J 1 base, with 3 bases left between them. This CDR3 comprises 13 residues. Germline loops: CDR1 WSHSY, CDR2 SAAADI. CDR3 region: CASSEGSNQPQHF. CDR3 in DNA: TGCGCCAGCAGTGAGGGCAGCAATCAGCCCCAGCATTTT.

The chain couples TRBV9 to TRBJ2-2, with a tentative D call TRBD1 (6 bases). The V end lost 2 bases, the J end lost 1 base, and 9 bases lay between the germline ends. The CDR3 consists of 15 residues. Germline CDR1 reads SGDLS; CDR2 reads YYNGEE. The CDR3 reads CASSVRDKNTGELFF. The CDR3 DNA sequence: TGTGCCAGCAGCGTCCGGGACAAGAACACCGGGGAGCTGTTTTTT.

This clonotype has a handful of counts. The chain has TRBV9 and TRBJ2-3; D may correspond to TRBD1 or TRBD2 (6 bases each). V was pared by 0 bases and J by 7 bases, with 24 bases between. Germline values: CDR1 SGDLS, CDR2 YYNGEE. The CDR3 has 18 amino acids. This CDR3 reads CASSVDGGVGKTKYTQYF. In DNA form, the CDR3 reads TGTGCCAGCAGCGTAGACGGGGGCGTAGGGAAGACTAAGTATACGCAGTATTTT.

This clonotype appeared many times. The chain employs TRBV9 and TRBJ2-3, with 7 positions matching TRBD1. Germline V gene data show CDR1 as SGDLS and CDR2 as YYNGEE. This CDR3 region has 14 residues. V gave up 0 bases and J gave up 5 bases; unmatched junction bases: 3. The CDR3 here is CASSVDPGGDTQYF. The CDR3 region has the DNA TGTGCCAGCAGCGTAGATCCAGGGGGAGATACGCAGTATTTT.

This clonotype was observed many times. The rearrangement uses TRBV20-1 and TRBJ1-1; D call uncertain. This CDR3 spans 14 amino acids. Trimming pared 3 bases from V and 0 bases from J, leaving 11 bases between. CDR1 is DFQATT, CDR2 SNEGSKA, per germline (reference sequence). In DNA, the CDR3 is TGCAGTGCTAGTCAAGGGCCCATGAACACTGAAGCTTTCTTT. This encodes CSASQGPMNTEAFF.

This clonotype was picked up many times. CDR3 coding DNA: TGTGCCAGCAGCCTAAATTTGGGACAGGGGAGAACAGATACGCAGTATTTT. This encodes CASSLNLGQGRTDTQYF. V usage is TRBV21-1 and J usage is TRBJ2-3; the table assigns TRBD1, which was not confirmed against the DNA. TRBV21-1 is a known pseudogene. The CDR3 is made up of 17 amino acids.

This clonotype showed up many times. The genes are TRBV13 and TRBJ2-7, with D possibly called TRBD1 or TRBD2 (5 bases each). CDR1 and CDR2 (germline): PRHDT, FYEKMQ (reference sequence). The CDR3 totals 12 residues. Trimming shortened V by 5 bases and J by 2 bases, and 7 bases separated the two germline ends. This CDR3 is CASSGGTYEQYF. CDR3 coding DNA: TGTGCCAGCAGCGGGGGAACCTACGAGCAGTACTTC. The full variable domain, in which reference TRBV13 and TRBJ2-7 provide the parts outside the CDR3, is AAGVIQSPRHLIKEKRETATLKCYPIPRHDTVYWYQQGPGQDPQFLISFYEKMQSDKGSIPDRFSAQQFSDYHSELNMSSLELGDSALYFCASSGGTYEQYFGPGTRLTVT.

At least ten counts were recorded for this clonotype. This rearrangement joins TRBV4-1 to TRBJ1-5; D is possibly TRBD1 (6 bases). The germline V gene has CDR1 MGHRA and CDR2 YSYEKL. The V and J ends lost 4 bases and 2 bases respectively, with 12 bases between them. The CDR3 runs to 15 residues. The CDR3 reads CASSLYREGNQPQHF. In DNA form, the CDR3 reads TGCGCCAGCAGCCTTTACAGGGAGGGCAATCAGCCCCAGCATTTT.